The clone carrying this TCR beta chain was observed a handful of times. Its matching antigen is unknown. Employing constant-segment primers, 5'RACE generated TCR alpha and TCR beta cDNA libraries bearing sample barcodes and UMIs. MiXCR, run by TCRdb on the 5' RACE reads, gives a single entry per CDR3 protein. The sample has 350,000 to 500,000 distinct CDR3 sequences; 20% to 30% are singletons. Germline CDR1 SGHTA, CDR2 FQGNSA. This CDR3 contains 12 residues. V lost 3 bases to trimming and J lost 7 bases, with 9 bases between them. This specimen belongs to a study of T-cell memory formation after mild COVID-19. The study's findings and limits: In pre-infection memory, a portion of responding clones appeared, which suggested that cross-reactive memory joined.

The sample consisted of PBMCs or a T cell subset sorted from them (not recorded which). This sequence joins TRBV7-2 and TRBJ2-5, with D perhaps TRBD1 or TRBD2 (5 bases each). This TCR came from an adult woman who had mild COVID-19 (a few samples of this study predate the infection). Cell type and time point are not known. The CDR3 is CASSLGPGTQYF. In DNA, the CDR3 is TGTGCCAGCAGCTTGGGACCCGGGACCCAGTACTTC.